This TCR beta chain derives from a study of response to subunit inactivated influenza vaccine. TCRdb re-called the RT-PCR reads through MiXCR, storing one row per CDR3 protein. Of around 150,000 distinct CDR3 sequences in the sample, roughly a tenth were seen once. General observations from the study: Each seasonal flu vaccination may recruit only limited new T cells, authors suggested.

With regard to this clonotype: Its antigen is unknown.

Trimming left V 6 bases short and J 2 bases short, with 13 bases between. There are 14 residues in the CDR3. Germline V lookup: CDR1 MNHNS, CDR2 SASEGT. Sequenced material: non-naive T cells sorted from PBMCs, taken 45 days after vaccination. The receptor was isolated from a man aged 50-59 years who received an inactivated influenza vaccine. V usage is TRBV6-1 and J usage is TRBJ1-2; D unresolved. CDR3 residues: CASSEPVGNYGYTF. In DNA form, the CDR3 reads TGTGCCAGCAGCGAACCTGTCGGGAACTATGGCTACACCTTC.